The text below deals with one T cell receptor beta chain. Its target is not known. J gave up 4 bases and V 8 bases, and 11 bases lay outside the gene matches. The CDR3 runs 15 residues. Germline values: CDR1 MNHNS, CDR2 SASEGT. Repertoires were generated with immunoSEQ multiplex PCR, while TCRdb's copy carries only in-frame clones and drops some. This table has about 36,000 clones, around 94% appearing once. This sample was taken from a study of T cells in localized non-small cell lung cancer. Whole-study findings and limits: Sequencing covered just one tumor region, so heterogeneity cannot be ruled out.

This sample comprised peripheral blood, obtained before any cancer treatment. The clonotype originates from a female donor older than 55 with stage I lung adenocarcinoma. The J gene is TRBJ2-5, the V gene TRBV6-1; 9 bases match TRBD2. The CDR3 nucleotides read TGTGCCAGCTGTGCTTTTAGCGGGGGTGGAGAGACCCAGTACTTC. As protein: CASCAFSGGGETQYF.